A single sample gave rise to the 32 T cell receptor beta chains below, sequenced in a study of OX40 agonist ivuxolimab in advanced cancers. Using immunoSEQ multiplex PCR, the repertoire was profiled, and TCRdb retains in-frame clones only, with some absent. The data show around 65,000 clones, 75% to 95% seen once. The material sequenced was CD4+ or CD8+ T cells sorted from blood, taken in a trial of the OX40 agonist ivuxolimab. These receptors came from an adult with an advanced solid tumor such as melanoma, head and neck, liver or kidney cancer.

This chain uses TRBV14 with TRBJ2-1, with 7 bases aligning to TRBD1. There are 16 residues in the CDR3. Germline loops: CDR1 SGHDN, CDR2 FVKESK. V shed 3 bases, J shed 0 bases, and the junction held 5 bases outside the gene matches. CDR3 residues: CASSHPDRSSYNEQFF. CDR3 sequence (DNA): TGTGCCAGCAGCCACCCGGACAGGAGCTCCTACAATGAGCAGTTCTTC.

The V call is TRBV7-9, the J call TRBJ2-1; 7 bases map to TRBD2. With V trimmed by 5 bases and J by 4 bases, 11 bases remained unmatched. The germline CDR1 and CDR2 sequences are SEHNR and FQNEAQ (reference sequence). This CDR3 region has 16 residues. CDR3 in amino acids: CASSTRGEAAYNEQFF. The CDR3 coding sequence is TGTGCCAGCAGCACCCGGGGGGAGGCCGCATACAATGAGCAGTTCTTC.

This chain links TRBV2 with TRBJ2-2; TRBD2 matches 15 bases. The J segment lost 2 bases and the V segment lost 9 bases, leaving 13 bases of the junction unmatched. CDR3 length: 19 amino acids. Germline V gene lookup returns CDR1 SNHLY and CDR2 FYNNEI. CDR3 in DNA: TGTGCCAGTATGGGTGGGGGGACTAGCGGGAGGATTAACACCGGGGAGCTGTTTTTT. Its translation is CASMGGGTSGRINTGELFF.

The rearrangement joins TRBV5-1 to TRBJ1-1, with 12 positions matching TRBD1. Germline assignment: CDR1 SGHRS and CDR2 YFSETQ. This CDR3 is built from 17 residues. The ends lost 2 bases at V and 3 bases at J; junction bases unmatched: 8. Here the CDR3 DNA reads TGCGCCAGCAGCTTAGGAGGGACAGGGGGCGCAGACACTGAAGCTTTCTTT. It encodes CASSLGGTGGADTEAFF.

This rearrangement joins TRBV6-5 to TRBJ2-2; no clear D. The CDR3 is made up of 13 amino acids. Trimming shortened V by 6 bases and J by 4 bases, and 9 bases separated the two germline ends. Germline CDR1 reads MNHEY; CDR2 reads SVGAGI. For the CDR3, the DNA is TGTGCCAGCAGGCAGACTTTCACCGGGGAGCTGTTTTTT. It yields the protein CASRQTFTGELFF.

This sequence joins TRBV6-1 and TRBJ2-1; D may be TRBD1 (6 bases). The germline V and J ends were trimmed by 1 base and 1 base, with 8 bases remaining between them. There are 15 residues in the CDR3. Germline V gene lookup returns CDR1 MNHNS and CDR2 SASEGT. The CDR3 DNA sequence: TGTGCCAGCAGTGAAGGGACAGCTTCCTACAATGAGCAGTTCTTC. The encoded protein is CASSEGTASYNEQFF.

The sample holds a few counts of this clone. V usage is TRBV4-2 and J usage is TRBJ1-2, with D hard to call. Germline V gene lookup returns CDR1 LGHNA and CDR2 YNFKEQ. The CDR3 is 15 amino acids. V lost 4 bases and J 3 bases, leaving 15 bases between the germline ends. The CDR3 sequence: CASSLGRRRDYGYTF. The CDR3 DNA sequence: TGTGCCAGCAGCCTAGGACGCCGGCGGGACTATGGCTACACCTTC.

This clone has only one observation. The CDR3 is CASSLDRGGHSPLHF. DNA of the CDR3: TGTGCCAGCAGTTTAGACAGGGGTGGGCATTCACCCCTCCACTTT. The rearrangement uses TRBV28 and TRBJ1-6; 8 nucleotides line up with TRBD1. Per the germline V gene, CDR1 is MDHEN and CDR2 is SYDVKM. The trim removed 2 bases at V and 8 bases at J, leaving 5 bases unmatched. CDR3 length: 15 residues.

The V gene is TRBV7-9, the J gene TRBJ2-2; D gene unclear. The ends were cut back, 2 bases at V and 6 bases at J, with 16 bases in the middle. The CDR3 contains 16 residues. CDR1 and CDR2 from the germline V gene are SEHNR and FQNEAQ (reference sequence). CDR3 amino acids: CASSLTILLSPGELFF. The CDR3 region has the DNA TGTGCCAGCAGCTTAACCATCCTCTTATCCCCCGGGGAGCTGTTTTTT. Full variable domain (remainder filled in from reference TRBV7-9 and TRBJ2-2): DTGVSQNPRHKITKRGQNVTFRCDPISEHNRLYWYRQTLGQGPEFLTYFQNEAQLEKSRLLSDRFSAERPKGSFSTLEIQRTEQGDSAMYLCASSLTILLSPGELFFGEGSRLTVL.

This clone was seen only a few times. This chain links TRBV5-1 with TRBJ1-1; TRBD1 matches 7 bases. This CDR3 contains 15 residues. CDR1 and CDR2 (germline): SGHRS, YFSETQ. V trimming: 3 bases; J trimming: 1 base; junction bases outside the gene matches: 6. The CDR3 spells CASSYTGVQNTEAFF. The CDR3 DNA reads as TGCGCCAGCAGCTACACAGGGGTCCAGAACACTGAAGCTTTCTTT.

The V gene is TRBV2, the J gene TRBJ1-1; D unclear. In germline, CDR1 is SNHLY, CDR2 FYNNEI. V lost 1 base to trimming and J lost 4 bases, with 13 bases between them. The CDR3 is made up of 15 amino acids. The CDR3 coding sequence is TGTGCCAGCAGTGAAGGTGACCCCCGGGGCACTGAAGCTTTCTTT. It specifies CASSEGDPRGTEAFF. Full variable domain (rest looked up from reference TRBV2 and TRBJ1-1): EPEVTQTPSHQVTQMGQEVILRCVPISNHLYFYWYRQILGQKVEFLVSFYNNEISEKSEIFDDQFSVERPDGSNFTLKIRSTKLEDSAMYFCASSEGDPRGTEAFFGQGTRLTVV.

The chain is built from TRBV9 and TRBJ1-1, with D unclear. The CDR3 extends over 15 amino acids. The germline V and J ends were trimmed by 4 bases and 1 base, with 14 bases remaining between them. Germline V gene data show CDR1 as SGDLS and CDR2 as YYNGEE. Here the CDR3 DNA reads TGTGCCAGCAGCCCGGGAGGAGAGGGGAACACTGAAGCTTTCTTT. Translated: CASSPGGEGNTEAFF.

The rearrangement uses TRBV7-2 and TRBJ2-3; D may be TRBD2 (5 bases). CDR3 size: 16 residues. CDR1 and CDR2 (germline): SGHTA, FQGNSA. Trimming shortened V by 5 bases and J by 0 bases, and 15 bases separated the two germline ends. CDR3 amino acids: CASSPRGAVSTDTQYF. As DNA, the CDR3 is TGTGCCAGCAGCCCCCGGGGAGCGGTGAGCACAGATACGCAGTATTTT.

This chain links TRBV29-1 with TRBJ2-7, with 9 bases aligning to TRBD1. Germline values: CDR1 SQVTM, CDR2 ANQGSEA. This CDR3 contains 16 residues. The V and J ends lost 2 bases and 3 bases, in that order; junction bases with no gene match: 11. CDR3 DNA: TGCAGCGTTGAAACTCCCGTTTGGACAGGGGTCTACGAGCAGTACTTC. It encodes CSVETPVWTGVYEQYF.

V and J are TRBV19 and TRBJ1-1, with 7 bases fitting TRBD1. From germline, CDR1 is LNHDA and CDR2 SQIVND (reference sequence). This CDR3 comprises 14 residues. V was clipped by 8 bases and J by 0 bases; unmatched bases: 6. CDR3 DNA: TGTGCCAGTCAACGGGACAGCATGAACACTGAAGCTTTCTTT. This sequence encodes CASQRDSMNTEAFF.

V is TRBV14 and J is TRBJ2-7; D is perhaps TRBD1 or TRBD2 (7 bases each). The germline V gene has CDR1 SGHDN and CDR2 FVKESK. V was cut by 5 bases and J by 3 bases, with 23 bases left in between. The CDR3 has 17 amino acids. The CDR3 bases are TGTGCCAGCAGCGCGGGACAGCCAGCGGGAAATATCTACGAGCAGTACTTC. This sequence encodes CASSAGQPAGNIYEQYF.

The V gene is TRBV19, the J gene TRBJ1-2; TRBD1 matches at 10 bases. V trimming: 11 bases; J trimming: 5 bases; junction bases outside the gene matches: 8. Per the germline V gene, CDR1 is LNHDA and CDR2 is SQIVND (reference sequence). This CDR3 comprises 13 residues. CDR3 amino acids: CAGKGTGEYGYTF. The CDR3 nucleotides read TGTGCCGGCAAAGGGACAGGGGAATATGGCTACACCTTC.

The CDR3 DNA is TGTGCCAGCAGCTTAACGACAGGGAACACTGAAGCTTTCTTT. It specifies CASSLTTGNTEAFF. The chain recombines TRBV27 with TRBJ1-1; D is perhaps TRBD1 (6 bases). V was pared by 6 bases and J by 1 base, with 12 bases between. In germline, CDR1 is MNHEY, CDR2 SMNVEV (reference sequence). This CDR3 region has 14 residues.

The chain uses TRBV7-9 and TRBJ2-5; a weak D match, TRBD1 (5 bases). V lost 5 bases, J lost 3 bases, and 10 bases lay in between. The CDR3 extends over 13 amino acids. Germline-derived CDR1 and CDR2 are SEHNR and FQNEAQ (reference sequence). The CDR3 DNA sequence: TGTGCCAGCAGCACTGACAGAAAAGAGACCCAGTACTTC. Translating gives CASSTDRKETQYF.

The chain uses TRBV4-2 and TRBJ2-1; D is perhaps TRBD1 (5 bases). Germline V CDR1 and CDR2: LGHNA, YNFKEQ. Deletions cut 2 bases from V and 0 bases from J, with 11 bases between. The CDR3 spans 16 residues. This CDR3 is CASSQTDTSSYNEQFF. CDR3 nucleotide sequence: TGTGCCAGCAGCCAAACGGACACAAGCTCCTACAATGAGCAGTTCTTC.

In its sample, this clone was seen a few times. The J gene is TRBJ2-1, the V gene TRBV6-1; D unresolved. Germline V lookup: CDR1 MNHNS, CDR2 SASEGT. The CDR3 runs to 14 residues. V lost 4 bases and J lost 2, with 9 bases in between. The DNA of the CDR3 is TGTGCCAGCAGTGTCGAATTAACCTACAATGAGCAGTTCTTC. This codes for CASSVELTYNEQFF.

The rearrangement joins TRBV10-3 to TRBJ1-4; the match to TRBD1 covers 9 bases. Germline V gives CDR1 ENHRY, CDR2 SYGVKD. The ends lost 6 bases at V and 0 bases at J; junction bases unmatched: 5. The CDR3 is 16 residues long. Here the CDR3 reads CAISTGGDATNEKLFF. The CDR3 region has the DNA TGTGCCATCAGCACAGGGGGCGATGCAACTAATGAAAAACTGTTTTTT.

V usage is TRBV6-5 and J usage is TRBJ1-2, with a weak D call TRBD1 (6 bases). CDR3 length: 15 amino acids. The V and J ends lost 2 bases and 8 bases respectively, with 18 bases between them. Germline V gene sequence: CDR1 MNHEY, CDR2 SVGAGI. The CDR3 DNA reads TGTGCCAGCAGTTACGAGGGGGGGGGCGGATACGGCTACACCTTC. The encoded protein is CASSYEGGGGYGYTF.

This chain links TRBV9 with TRBJ2-1, with TRBD2 identical over 9 bases. The CDR3 runs 17 residues. The junction had 8 bases not matched to a gene; V was cut back by 4 bases and J by 0 bases. The germline gives CDR1 SGDLS, CDR2 YYNGEE. In nucleotides, the CDR3 is TGTGCCAGCAGCCCCCCTAGCGGGGCGAGCTCCTACAATGAGCAGTTCTTC. This gives the protein CASSPPSGASSYNEQFF.

This clone has only one observation. V gene TRBV4-1 combines with J gene TRBJ1-1; D is perhaps TRBD1 (5 bases). Germline CDR1 and CDR2: MGHRA and YSYEKL. This CDR3 has 15 residues. V shed 0 bases and J shed 3 bases, with 11 bases lying between them. The CDR3 loop reads CASSQEPGYDTEAFF. The CDR3, as DNA: TGCGCCAGCAGCCAAGAGCCAGGGTATGACACTGAAGCTTTCTTT.

V gene TRBV7-9 combines with J gene TRBJ2-7; perhaps TRBD2 as D (5 bases). The CDR3 length is 17 residues. Germline V lookup: CDR1 SEHNR, CDR2 FQNEAQ (reference sequence). V lost 6 bases and J 0 bases, leaving 21 bases between the germline ends. In nucleotides, the CDR3 is TGTGCCAGCAGTCGGGAAGTGGGCCTAGTAAACTCCTACGAGCAGTACTTC. Residues: CASSREVGLVNSYEQYF.

To note about this clone: Germline and junction disagree at one end, which may indicate a read error. The chain couples TRBV29-1 to TRBJ2-1; D gene unclear. CDR3 length equals 12 residues. From germline, CDR1 is SQVTM and CDR2 ANQGSEA. The CDR3 bases are TGCAGCGGGGTTAGTCGGTACAATGAGCAGCTCTTC. This sequence encodes CSGVSRYNEQLF.

The gene calls are TRBV7-9 and TRBJ2-1, with 7 bases fitting TRBD2. This CDR3 comprises 15 residues. The ends lost 2 bases at V and 7 bases at J; junction bases unmatched: 8. Looked up from germline, CDR1 is SEHNR and CDR2 is FQNEAQ (reference sequence). Written as DNA, the CDR3 is TGTGCCAGCAGCTTACTGACCCCCGGGGGGAATGAGCAGTTCTTC. Its translation: CASSLLTPGGNEQFF.

The chain is built from TRBV2 and TRBJ2-7; D is perhaps TRBD1 (6 bases). V shed 4 bases and J shed 6 bases, with 19 bases lying between them. This CDR3 spans 15 amino acids. The germline V gene encodes CDR1 SNHLY and CDR2 FYNNEI. In DNA form, the CDR3 reads TGTGCCAGCAGTGCCCGGGACACCACCCCCGGCGAGCAGTACTTC. Protein product: CASSARDTTPGEQYF.

The chain employs TRBV25-1 and TRBJ1-1; D unresolved. The germline V gene encodes CDR1 MGHDK and CDR2 SYGVNS. Trimming shortened V by 1 base and J by 0 bases, and 15 bases separated the two germline ends. The CDR3 sequence is 17 residues long. The CDR3 loop reads CASSEFFSRTLNTEAFF. Written as DNA, the CDR3 is TGTGCCAGCAGTGAATTTTTTAGTCGGACCTTGAACACTGAAGCTTTCTTT.

The chain couples TRBV4-3 to TRBJ2-5, with D perhaps TRBD2 (6 bases). Trimming shortened V by 3 bases and J by 1 base, and 15 bases separated the two germline ends. CDR3 length equals 16 residues. Germline CDR1 and CDR2: LGHNA and YSLEER. The CDR3 nucleotides are TGCGCCAGCAGCCAGGCGAGGTGGGACTTCCAAGAGACCCAGTACTTC. Amino acid sequence: CASSQARWDFQETQYF.

The rearrangement links TRBV28 to TRBJ2-5; 13 bases align to TRBD2. The CDR3 length is 17 residues. Looked up from germline, CDR1 is MDHEN and CDR2 is SYDVKM. Unmatched junction bases numbered 7, after V lost 5 bases and J lost 1 base. The CDR3 nucleotides are TGTGCCAGCAGTCCCCGGACTAGCGGGAGCCTCCAAGAGACCCAGTACTTC. It yields the protein CASSPRTSGSLQETQYF.